A few counts support the clone carrying this T cell receptor beta chain. Its specificity is not known. The PCR used 60 Vbeta and 13 Jbeta primers. Profiled with immunoSEQ multiplex PCR; TCRdb holds only in-frame clones, not every one. The top ten clones hold 1.9% of a sample with 95,000 to 150,000 clones, 15% to 19% of them seen once. This sample was taken from a study of cytomegalovirus exposure and HLA in healthy donors. Whole-study context: Early release data held some 80 million unique TCRs from HLA-typed donors. Points from the study as a whole: Per a prior analysis, the majority of TCR beta V segments were productive roughly 87% or roughly 30% of the time.

The CDR3 sequence is 14 residues long. Germline V gene data show CDR1 as MDHEN and CDR2 as SYDVKM. Trimming left V 6 bases short and J 4 bases short, with 15 bases between. The sequencing input was PBMCs. J is TRBJ1-1 and V is TRBV28; perhaps TRBD1 as D (5 bases). The sequence came from a woman between 18 and 29 years old in good health and CMV-seronegative. CDR3 DNA: TGTGCCAGCAGGCCAGGGACTCTGGCCACTGAAGCTTTCTTT. This codes for CASRPGTLATEAFF.